This TCR beta chain emerged from a study of shared clonotypes between healthy human individuals. TCRdb's copy holds only in-frame clones and misses some; the assay was immunoSEQ multiplex PCR. The sample includes over a million clones, around 97% seen only once; the top ten take over 1%. As for this clone: Within the sample, other DNA sequences also encode this same CDR3.

This CDR3 spans 14 amino acids. V was cut by 4 bases and J by 1 base, with 8 bases left in between. Germline V CDR1 and CDR2: SGHRS, YFSETQ. This clonotype originated in a young man in good health. Sequencing used naive CD4+ T cells sorted from blood. Described subset: CD45RA+ positively selected. This chain joins TRBV5-1 and TRBJ2-2; D is possibly TRBD1 (6 bases). The CDR3 nucleotides read TGCGCCAGCAGCAGGGGACAGAACACCGGGGAGCTGTTTTTT. Residues: CASSRGQNTGELFF.